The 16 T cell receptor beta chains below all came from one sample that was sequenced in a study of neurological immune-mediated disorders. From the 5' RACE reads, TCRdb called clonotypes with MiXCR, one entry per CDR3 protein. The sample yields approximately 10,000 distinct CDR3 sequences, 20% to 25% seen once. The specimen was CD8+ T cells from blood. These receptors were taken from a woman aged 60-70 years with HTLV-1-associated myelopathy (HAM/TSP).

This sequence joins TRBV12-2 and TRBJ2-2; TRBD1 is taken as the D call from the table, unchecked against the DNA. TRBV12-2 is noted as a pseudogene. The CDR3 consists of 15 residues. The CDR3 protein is CASRPPPTEAGELFF. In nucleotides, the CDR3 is TGTGCAAGTCGCCCCCCCCCCACGGAGGCCGGGGAGCTGTTTTTT.

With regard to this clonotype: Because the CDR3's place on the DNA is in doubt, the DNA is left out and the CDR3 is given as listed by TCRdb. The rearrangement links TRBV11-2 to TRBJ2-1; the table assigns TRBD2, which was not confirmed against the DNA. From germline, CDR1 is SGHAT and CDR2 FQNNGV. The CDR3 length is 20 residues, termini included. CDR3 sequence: CASSFYICSARRHEYNEQFF.

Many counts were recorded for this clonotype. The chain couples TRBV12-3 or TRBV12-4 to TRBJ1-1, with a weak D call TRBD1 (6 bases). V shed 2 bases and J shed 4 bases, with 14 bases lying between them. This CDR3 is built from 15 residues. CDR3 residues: CASSLRTQGFTEAFF. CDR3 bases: TGTGCCAGCAGTTTAAGGACTCAGGGGTTCACTGAAGCTTTCTTT.

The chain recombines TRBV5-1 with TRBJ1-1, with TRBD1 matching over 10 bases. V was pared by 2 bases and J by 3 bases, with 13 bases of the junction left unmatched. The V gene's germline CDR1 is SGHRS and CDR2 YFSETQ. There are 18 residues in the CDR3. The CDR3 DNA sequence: TGCGCCAGCAGCTTATTACCGGGACAGGGGTCTATGGACACTGAAGCTTTCTTT. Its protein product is CASSLLPGQGSMDTEAFF.

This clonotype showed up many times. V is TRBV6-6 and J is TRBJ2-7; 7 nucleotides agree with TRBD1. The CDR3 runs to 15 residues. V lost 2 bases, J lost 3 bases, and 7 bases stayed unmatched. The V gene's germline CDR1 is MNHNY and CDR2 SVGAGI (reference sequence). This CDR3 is CASSYTGDSGYEQYF. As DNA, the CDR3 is TGTGCCAGCAGTTACACAGGGGATTCCGGCTACGAGCAGTACTTC.

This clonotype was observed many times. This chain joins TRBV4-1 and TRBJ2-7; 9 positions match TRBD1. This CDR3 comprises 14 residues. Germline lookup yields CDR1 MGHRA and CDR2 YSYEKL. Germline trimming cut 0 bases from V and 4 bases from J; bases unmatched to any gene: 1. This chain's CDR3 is CASSQEQGAYEQYF. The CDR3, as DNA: TGCGCCAGCAGCCAAGAACAGGGGGCTTACGAGCAGTACTTC.

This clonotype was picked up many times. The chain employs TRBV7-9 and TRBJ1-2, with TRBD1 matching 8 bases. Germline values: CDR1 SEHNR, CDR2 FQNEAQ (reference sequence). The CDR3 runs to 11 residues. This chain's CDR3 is CRAGGAGGYTF. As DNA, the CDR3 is TGTCGGGCAGGGGGCGCGGGTGGCTACACCTTC.

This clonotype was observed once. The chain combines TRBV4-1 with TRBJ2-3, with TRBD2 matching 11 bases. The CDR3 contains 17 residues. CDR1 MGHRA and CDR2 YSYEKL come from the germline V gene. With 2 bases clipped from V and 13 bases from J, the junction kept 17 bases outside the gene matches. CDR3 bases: TGCGCCAGCAGCCAACGTAGCGGGGGGGCCCGGACAGATACAAAGTATTTT. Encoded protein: CASSQRSGGARTDTKYF.

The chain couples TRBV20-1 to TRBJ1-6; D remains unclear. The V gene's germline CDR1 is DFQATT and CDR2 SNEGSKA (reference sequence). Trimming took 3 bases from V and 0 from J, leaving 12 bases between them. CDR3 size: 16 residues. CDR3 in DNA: TGCAGTGCTAGCGGAGGCCGCCTCTCCTATAATTCACCCCTCCACTTT. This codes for CSASGGRLSYNSPLHF.

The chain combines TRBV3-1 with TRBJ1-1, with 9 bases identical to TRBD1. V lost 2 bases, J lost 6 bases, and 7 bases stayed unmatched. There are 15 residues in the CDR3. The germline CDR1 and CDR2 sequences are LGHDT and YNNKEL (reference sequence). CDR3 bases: TGTGCCAGCAGCCAAACAAACAGGGGGCTGTCTGAAGCTTTCTTT. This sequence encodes CASSQTNRGLSEAFF.

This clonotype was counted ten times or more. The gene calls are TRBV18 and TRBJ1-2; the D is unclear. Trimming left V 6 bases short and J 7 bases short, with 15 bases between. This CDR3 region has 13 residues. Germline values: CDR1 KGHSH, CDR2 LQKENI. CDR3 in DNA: TGTGCCAGCTCCGATCCAGGTGGACTTGGCTACACCTTC. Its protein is CASSDPGGLGYTF.

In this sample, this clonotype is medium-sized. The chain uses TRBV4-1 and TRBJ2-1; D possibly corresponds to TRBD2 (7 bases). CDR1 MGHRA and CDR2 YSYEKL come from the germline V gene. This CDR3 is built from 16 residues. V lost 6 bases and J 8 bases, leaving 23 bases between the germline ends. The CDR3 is CASSQKGNGGQDEQFF. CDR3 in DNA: TGCGCCAGCAGTCAAAAAGGGAACGGGGGGCAGGATGAGCAGTTCTTC.

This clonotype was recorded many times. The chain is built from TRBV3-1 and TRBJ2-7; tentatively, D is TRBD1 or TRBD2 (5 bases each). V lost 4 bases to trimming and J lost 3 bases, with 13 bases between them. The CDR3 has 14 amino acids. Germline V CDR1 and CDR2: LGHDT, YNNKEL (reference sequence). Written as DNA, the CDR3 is TGTGCCAGCAGCCTTTATTGGGGGAACTACGAGCAGTACTTC. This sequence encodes CASSLYWGNYEQYF.

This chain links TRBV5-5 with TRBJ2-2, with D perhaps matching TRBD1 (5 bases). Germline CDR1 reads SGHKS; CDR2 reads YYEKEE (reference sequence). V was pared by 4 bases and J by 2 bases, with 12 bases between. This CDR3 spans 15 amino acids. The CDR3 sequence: CASSPGNLNTGELFF. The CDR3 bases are TGTGCCAGCAGCCCAGGGAACTTAAACACCGGGGAGCTGTTTTTT.

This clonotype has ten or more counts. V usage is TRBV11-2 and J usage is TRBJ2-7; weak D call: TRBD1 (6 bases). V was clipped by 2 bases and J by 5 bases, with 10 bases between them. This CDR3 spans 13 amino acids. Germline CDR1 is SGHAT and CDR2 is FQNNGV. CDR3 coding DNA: TGTGCCAGCAGCTTAAGGACAGCCCACGAGCAGTACTTC. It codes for CASSLRTAHEQYF.

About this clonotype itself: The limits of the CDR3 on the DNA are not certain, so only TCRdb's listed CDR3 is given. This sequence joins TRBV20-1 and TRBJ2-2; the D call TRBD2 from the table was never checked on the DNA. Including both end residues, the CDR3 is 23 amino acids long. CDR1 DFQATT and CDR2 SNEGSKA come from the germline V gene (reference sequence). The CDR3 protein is CSASSGGSADTQYFGPGTGELFF.